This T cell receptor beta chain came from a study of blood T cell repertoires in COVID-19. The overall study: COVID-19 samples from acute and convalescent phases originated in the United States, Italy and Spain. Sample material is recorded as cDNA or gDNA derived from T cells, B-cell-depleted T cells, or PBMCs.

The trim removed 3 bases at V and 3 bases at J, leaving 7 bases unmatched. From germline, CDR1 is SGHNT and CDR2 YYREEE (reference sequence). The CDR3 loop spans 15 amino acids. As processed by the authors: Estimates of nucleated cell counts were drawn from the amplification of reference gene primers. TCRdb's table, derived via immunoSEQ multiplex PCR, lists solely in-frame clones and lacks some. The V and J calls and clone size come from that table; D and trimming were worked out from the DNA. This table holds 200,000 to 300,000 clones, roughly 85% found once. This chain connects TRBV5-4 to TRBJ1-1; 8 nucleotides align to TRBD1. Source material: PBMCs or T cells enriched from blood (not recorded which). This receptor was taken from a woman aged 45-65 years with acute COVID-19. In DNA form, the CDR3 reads TGTGCCAGCAGCTCCCAGACAGGGGCCTACACTGAAGCTTTCTTT. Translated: CASSSQTGAYTEAFF.